The entry that follows covers one T cell receptor (beta chain) sequence. This clone was counted only a few times. The clone's antigen remains unknown. No much larger clone is present one base from it, and per-base qualities are unavailable. According to the study, the label for this sample's time point signals: baseline before first vaccination. The treatment or condition tag for this specimen amounts to: meningococcal conjugate vaccine given as trial control. Samples from vaccinated people were obtained from the UK trials COV001 and COV002, which included a single-blind randomized controlled phase 2/3 trial of AZD1222 (ChAdOx1 nCoV-19) in healthy adults. For TCRbeta chain sequencing, PBMC samples from trial participants were taken at day 0 and at day 28 after the second dose. The CDR3 regions of human TCRbeta chains were analyzed by immunosequencing. The paper's processing steps were these. TCRs in the repertoires were matched against a reference library of SARS-CoV-2-specific TCRs that had been generated with the MIRA antigen-specificity platform. Breadth was defined as the fraction of unique TCRs that were SARS-CoV-2-associated. Depth was defined as the fraction of total T cells that were SARS-CoV-2-associated. Using the MIRA data, each spike-specific TCR was mapped to the spike region that the TCR reacts to and placed in a CD4 or CD8 class. Log10-transformed breadth and depth values were compared by one-way ANOVA with Sidak's multiple comparisons tests. The immuneACCESS repertoire file appears here via TCRdb, limited to in-frame rearrangements. These files lack a portion of the clones; in checked studies, under half of the deficit traces to unresolved V genes, and the cause of the others is not known. V, J and clone size are taken as reported in that table, and D and trimming were inferred from the DNA itself. A total of 120,000 to 150,000 clones appear in this sample, around 86% of them only once. The ten largest clones take up roughly 4.5% of the sample.

V loses 6 bases of germline sequence and J loses 1 base, and the interval between the two ends is 9 bases. The CDR3 spans 14 residues, from the cysteine through the phenylalanine. Only the CDR3 region is kept as DNA, spanning 42 bases read in frame from base 1. From the germline V gene, CDR1 is SGHVS and CDR2 is FNYEAQ. This sample was included in a study of T cell responses to AZD1222 COVID-19 vaccine (dated by TCRdb to about 2021). In terms of the full investigation: TCR sequencing was performed for roughly 250 trial participants, of whom some 200 were given two doses of AZD1222 and around 25 were given two doses of MenACWY control vaccine. Trial participants were enrolled by age into subgroups of 18-55, 56-69 and 70-plus years, and around 150, 28 and 57 TCR-sequenced participants, respectively, were included in these subgroups.

What the authors observed across the whole study: Because no day 14 peak-response samples were available, the repertoires could be characterized only after the peak T cell response. Epitopes outside the regions mutated in the B.1.351 and B.1.1.7 variants were reportedly recognized by nearly half of the unique spike-specific TCRs. A significant rise in spike-specific TCR breadth and depth was observed after two AZD1222 doses relative to day 0 and relative to MenACWY recipients. CD4 TCRs associated with the vaccine covered the entire spike protein, and the dominant responses were in regions 160-218 and 743-854. In the small 56-69-year group, the increase in depth fell short of significance, most likely because of low power. Conclusions about previously exposed vaccinees are limited, since just a handful of AZD1222 recipients were seropositive for SARS-CoV-2 at baseline. Participants were mostly white British, with more females than males. The authors suggested clonal diversity may have been underestimated.

The sequences come from peripheral blood, collected on day 0 of MenACWY control vaccination. The chain was built from TRBV7-6 and TRBJ2-2, with a tentative D gene TRBD1 over 5 matching bases. The clonotype comes from an adult in good health. The DNA sequence is as follows: TGTGCCAGCAGAGATACAGGGAACACCGGGGAGCTGTTTTTT. Translated, it gives CASRDTGNTGELFF.